These 6 T cell receptor beta chains originate from one sample sequenced in a study of control samples from healthy donors and cancer patients. Some clones are missing from TCRdb's copy, which holds only in-frame ones; the method was immunoSEQ multiplex PCR. Found here are approximately 82,000 clones, more than 85% of them singletons; the top ten hold roughly 1.3%. Material for sequencing was PBMCs. Receptors were obtained from a woman aged 40 to 49 with lung cancer.

A single count supports this clone. V and J are TRBV5-5 and TRBJ1-6; 7 bases are a match to TRBD1. Looked up from germline, CDR1 is SGHKS and CDR2 is YYEKEE (reference sequence). This CDR3 comprises 15 residues. V lost 0 bases, J lost 8 bases, and 5 bases stayed unmatched. The CDR3 DNA reads TGTGCCAGCAGCTTGGATGGGACAGCTTATTCACCCCTCCACTTT. It encodes CASSLDGTAYSPLHF.

This clone was recorded only once. This rearrangement joins TRBV28 to TRBJ2-7, with 8 bases aligning to TRBD1. Germline V gene lookup returns CDR1 MDHEN and CDR2 SYDVKM. The CDR3 consists of 18 residues. V lost 4 bases and J lost 5; bases outside the gene matches: 19. The CDR3 is CASSSRRLDRAAGDEQYF. The DNA of the CDR3 is TGTGCCAGCAGTTCCCGACGATTGGACAGGGCAGCAGGGGACGAGCAGTACTTC.

The J gene is TRBJ2-1, the V gene TRBV29-1; 8 nucleotides match TRBD1. Looked up from germline, CDR1 is SQVTM and CDR2 is ANQGSEA. CDR3 length: 11 residues. The ends lost 7 bases at V and 8 bases at J; junction bases unmatched: 4. CDR3 in amino acids: CSEMTGDEQFF. In nucleotides, the CDR3 is TGCAGCGAAATGACAGGGGATGAGCAGTTCTTC.

The chain recombines TRBV5-6 with TRBJ2-5; possible D gene TRBD2, 6 bases. Trimming took 5 bases from V and 6 from J, leaving 14 bases between them. The germline CDR1 and CDR2 sequences are SGHDT and YYEEEE. The CDR3 runs to 13 residues. CDR3 nucleotide sequence: TGTGCCAGCAGTAGCCCCGCGGGGAAGACCCAGTACTTC. Amino acid sequence: CASSSPAGKTQYF. The variable domain in full, completed from reference TRBV5-6 and TRBJ2-5, reads DAGVTQSPTHLIKTRGQQVTLRCSPKSGHDTVSWYQQALGQGPQFIFQYYEEEERQRGNFPDRFSGHQFPNYSSELNVNALLLGDSALYLCASSSPAGKTQYFGPGTRLLVL.

As to this clone: Sequence at one end of the junction differs from germline and may be a read error. V is TRBV2 and J is TRBJ2-7; D gene unclear. Germline loops: CDR1 SNHLY, CDR2 FYNNEI. The CDR3 runs to 11 residues. The CDR3, as DNA: TGTGCCAGCAATGAAGGGTACGAGCAGTACTTC. The encoded protein is CASNEGYEQYF. The whole variable domain, filled in from reference TRBV2 and TRBJ2-7, reads EPEVTQTPSHQVTQMGQEVILRCVPISNHLYFYWYRQILGQKVEFLVSFYNNEISEKSEIFDDQFSVERPDGSNFTLKIRSTKLEDSAMYFCASNEGYEQYFGPGTRLTVT.

The chain uses TRBV27 and TRBJ2-5; D is possibly TRBD2 (6 bases). The V end was cut by 4 bases, the J end by 2 bases, with 11 bases between. This CDR3 region has 14 residues. The germline V gene has CDR1 MNHEY and CDR2 SMNVEV (reference sequence). DNA for the CDR3: TGTGCCAGCAGTTGGGGCGGGGCACAAGAGACCCAGTACTTC. Protein product: CASSWGGAQETQYF.